The T cell receptor beta chain described here comes from a study of blood T cell repertoires in COVID-19. Overall study: In each case, the material was cDNA or gDNA derived from T cells, B-cell-depleted T cells, or PBMCs.

Original processing notes: Reference gene primers were amplified, and this amplification served to estimate nucleated cell counts. Sequencing used immunoSEQ multiplex PCR; TCRdb keeps in-frame clones, though not all of them. D and trimming were read from the DNA, whereas the V and J calls and clone size are those reported in that table. This sample has about 40,000 clones; about 85% occur once, and the top ten carry around 10%. V was shortened by 0 bases and J by 12 bases, with 12 bases between the two germline ends. Germline assignment: CDR1 DFQATT and CDR2 SNEGSKA (reference sequence). This CDR3 is built from 11 residues.

This clonotype originated in a woman aged 80 or older with active COVID-19. This chain joins TRBV20-1 and TRBJ2-7; D is uncertain. Specimen: peripheral blood. CDR3 in DNA: TGCAGTGCTAGAGATGAGCGTTTACTGTACTTC. As protein: CSARDERLLYF.